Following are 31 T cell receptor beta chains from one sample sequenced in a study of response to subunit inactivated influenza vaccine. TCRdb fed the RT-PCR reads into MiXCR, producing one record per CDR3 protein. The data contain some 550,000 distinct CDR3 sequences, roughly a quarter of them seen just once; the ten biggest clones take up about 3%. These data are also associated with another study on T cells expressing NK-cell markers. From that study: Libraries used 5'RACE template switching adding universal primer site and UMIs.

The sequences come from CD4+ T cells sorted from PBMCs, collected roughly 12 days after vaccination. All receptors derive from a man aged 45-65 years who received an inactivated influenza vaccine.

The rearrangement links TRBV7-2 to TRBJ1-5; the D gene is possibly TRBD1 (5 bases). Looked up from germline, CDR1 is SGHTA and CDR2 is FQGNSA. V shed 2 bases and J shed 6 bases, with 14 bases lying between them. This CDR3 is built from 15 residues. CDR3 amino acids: CASSLTQGTGQPQHF. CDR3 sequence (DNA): TGTGCCAGCAGCTTAACTCAGGGAACGGGTCAGCCCCAGCATTTT.

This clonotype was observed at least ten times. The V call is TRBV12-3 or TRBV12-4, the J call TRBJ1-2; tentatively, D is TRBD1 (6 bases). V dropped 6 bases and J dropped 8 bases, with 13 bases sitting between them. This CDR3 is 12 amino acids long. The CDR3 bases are TGTGCCAGCAGCCATTCGGGGGGCGGCTACACCTTC. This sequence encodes CASSHSGGGYTF.

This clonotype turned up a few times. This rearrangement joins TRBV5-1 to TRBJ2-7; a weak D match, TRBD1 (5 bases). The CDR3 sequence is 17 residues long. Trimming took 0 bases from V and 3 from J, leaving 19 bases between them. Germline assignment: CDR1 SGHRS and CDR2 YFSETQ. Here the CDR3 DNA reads TGCGCCAGCAGCTTGGGAATCAGAACAGGTGAACTCTACGAGCAGTACTTC. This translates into CASSLGIRTGELYEQYF.

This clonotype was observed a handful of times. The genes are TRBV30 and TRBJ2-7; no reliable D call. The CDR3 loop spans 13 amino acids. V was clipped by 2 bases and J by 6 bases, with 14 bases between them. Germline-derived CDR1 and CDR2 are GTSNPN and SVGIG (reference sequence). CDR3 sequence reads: CAWSRHLRGEQYF. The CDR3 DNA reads TGTGCCTGGAGTAGGCACCTCCGAGGCGAGCAGTACTTC.

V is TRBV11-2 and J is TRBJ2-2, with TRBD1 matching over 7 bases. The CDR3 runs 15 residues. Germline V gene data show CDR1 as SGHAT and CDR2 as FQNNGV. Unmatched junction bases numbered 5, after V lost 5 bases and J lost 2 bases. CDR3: CASSPGTDNTGELFF. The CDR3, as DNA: TGTGCCAGCAGCCCAGGGACAGATAACACCGGGGAGCTGTTTTTT.

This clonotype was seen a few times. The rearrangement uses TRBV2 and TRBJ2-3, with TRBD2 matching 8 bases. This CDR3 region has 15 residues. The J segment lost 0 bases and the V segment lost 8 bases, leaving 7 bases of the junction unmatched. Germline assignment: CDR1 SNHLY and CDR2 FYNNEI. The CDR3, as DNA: TGTGCCAGCTCCCGGACTAGCCGCAGCACAGATACGCAGTATTTT. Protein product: CASSRTSRSTDTQYF.

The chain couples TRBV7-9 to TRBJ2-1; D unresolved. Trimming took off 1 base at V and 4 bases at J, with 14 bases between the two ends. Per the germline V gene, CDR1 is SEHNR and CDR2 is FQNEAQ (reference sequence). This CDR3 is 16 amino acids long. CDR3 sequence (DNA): TGTGCCAGCAGCTTAGGGTCCCTTAGGCTATACAATGAGCAGTTCTTC. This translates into CASSLGSLRLYNEQFF.

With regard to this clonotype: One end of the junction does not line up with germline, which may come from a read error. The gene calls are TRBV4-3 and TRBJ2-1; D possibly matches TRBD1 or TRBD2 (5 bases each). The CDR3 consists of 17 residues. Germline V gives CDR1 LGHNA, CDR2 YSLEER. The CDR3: CDSSQGAGLGPNNEQFF. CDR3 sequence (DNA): TGCGACAGCAGCCAGGGCGCAGGACTTGGACCTAACAATGAGCAGTTCTTC.

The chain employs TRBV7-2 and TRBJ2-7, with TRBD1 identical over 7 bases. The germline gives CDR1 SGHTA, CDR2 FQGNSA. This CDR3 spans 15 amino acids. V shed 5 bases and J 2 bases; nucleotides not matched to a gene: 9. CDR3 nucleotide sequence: TGTGCCAGCAGCACCCAGGGGGTTGGAGCCTACGAGCAGTACTTC. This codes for CASSTQGVGAYEQYF.

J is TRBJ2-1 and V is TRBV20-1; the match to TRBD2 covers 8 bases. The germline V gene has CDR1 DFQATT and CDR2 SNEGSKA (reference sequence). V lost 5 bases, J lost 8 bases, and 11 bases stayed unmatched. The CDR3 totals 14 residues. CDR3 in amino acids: CSAQPGTRLHEQFF. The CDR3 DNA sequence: TGCAGTGCTCAGCCCGGGACTAGACTTCATGAGCAGTTCTTC.

CDR3 in DNA: TGTGCCAGCAGCTACGACAGGGCCTTCACAGATACGCAGTATTTT. Amino acids: CASSYDRAFTDTQYF. V and J are TRBV12-3 or TRBV12-4 and TRBJ2-3; TRBD1 matches at 7 bases. The CDR3 runs to 15 residues. Trimming cost V 6 bases and J 2 bases; bases outside gene matches: 8.

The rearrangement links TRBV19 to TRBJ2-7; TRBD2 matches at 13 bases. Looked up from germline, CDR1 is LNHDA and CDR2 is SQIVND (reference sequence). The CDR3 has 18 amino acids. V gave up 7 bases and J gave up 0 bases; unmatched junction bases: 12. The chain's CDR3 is CASTFAGTSGTSSYEQYF. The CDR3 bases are TGTGCCAGTACTTTCGCCGGGACTAGCGGGACGAGCTCCTACGAGCAGTACTTC.

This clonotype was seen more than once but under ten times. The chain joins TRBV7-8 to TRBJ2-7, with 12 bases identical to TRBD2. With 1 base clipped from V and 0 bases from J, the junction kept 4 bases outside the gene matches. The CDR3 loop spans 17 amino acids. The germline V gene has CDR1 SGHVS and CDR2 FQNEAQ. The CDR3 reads CASSLGTSGTHSYEQYF. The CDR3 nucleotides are TGTGCCAGCAGCTTAGGGACTAGCGGGACCCACTCCTACGAGCAGTACTTC.

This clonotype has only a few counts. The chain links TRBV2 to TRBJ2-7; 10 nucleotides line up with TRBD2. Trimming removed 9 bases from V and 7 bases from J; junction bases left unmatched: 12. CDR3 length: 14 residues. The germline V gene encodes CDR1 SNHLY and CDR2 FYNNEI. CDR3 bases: TGTGCCAGTAGACAGCGGGAGGGCCCTCGGGAGCAGTACTTC. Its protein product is CASRQREGPREQYF.

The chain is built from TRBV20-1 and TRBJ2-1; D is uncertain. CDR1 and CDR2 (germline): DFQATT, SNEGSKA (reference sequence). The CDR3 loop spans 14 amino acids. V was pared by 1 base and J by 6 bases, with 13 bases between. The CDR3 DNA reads TGCAGTGCTAGAGTCTCGGCTTCTGTCAATGAGCAGTTCTTC. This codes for CSARVSASVNEQFF.

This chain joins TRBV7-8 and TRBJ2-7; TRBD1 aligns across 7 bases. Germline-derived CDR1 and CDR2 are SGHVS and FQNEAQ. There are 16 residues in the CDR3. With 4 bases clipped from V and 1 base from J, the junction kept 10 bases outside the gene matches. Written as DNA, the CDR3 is TGTGCCAGCAGCTGGGTATTGGACAGGTTTTCCTACGAGCAGTACTTC. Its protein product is CASSWVLDRFSYEQYF.

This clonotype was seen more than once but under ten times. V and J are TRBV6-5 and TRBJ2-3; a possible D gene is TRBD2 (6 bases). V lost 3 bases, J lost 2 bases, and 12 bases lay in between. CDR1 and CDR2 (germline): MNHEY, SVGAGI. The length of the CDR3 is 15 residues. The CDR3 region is CASSYHGEDTDTQYF. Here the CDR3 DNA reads TGTGCCAGCAGTTATCACGGGGAGGACACAGATACGCAGTATTTT.

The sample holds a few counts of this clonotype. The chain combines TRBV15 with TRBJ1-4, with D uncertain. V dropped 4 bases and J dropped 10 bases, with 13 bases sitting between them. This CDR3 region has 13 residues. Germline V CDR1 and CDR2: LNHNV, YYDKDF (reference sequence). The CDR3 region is CATSTEGRRKLFF. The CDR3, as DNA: TGTGCCACCAGCACCGAGGGTAGGCGAAAACTGTTTTTT.

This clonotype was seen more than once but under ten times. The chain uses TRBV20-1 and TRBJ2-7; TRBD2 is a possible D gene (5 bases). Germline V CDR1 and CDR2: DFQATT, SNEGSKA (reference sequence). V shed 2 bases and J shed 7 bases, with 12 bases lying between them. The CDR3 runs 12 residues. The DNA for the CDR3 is TGCAGTGCTAGATTATTCGGAGGAGAGCAGTACTTC. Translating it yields CSARLFGGEQYF.

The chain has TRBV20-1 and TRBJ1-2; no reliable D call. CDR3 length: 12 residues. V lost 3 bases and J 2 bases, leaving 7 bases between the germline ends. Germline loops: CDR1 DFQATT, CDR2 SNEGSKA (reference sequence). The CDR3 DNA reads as TGCAGTGCTAGGGAGGGAAACTATGGCTACACCTTC. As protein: CSAREGNYGYTF.

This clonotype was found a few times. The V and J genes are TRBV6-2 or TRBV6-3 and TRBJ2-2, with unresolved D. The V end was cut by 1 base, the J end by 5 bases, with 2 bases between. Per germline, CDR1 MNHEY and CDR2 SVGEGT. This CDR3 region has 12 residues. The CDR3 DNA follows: TGTGCCAGCAGTTACTTTACCGGGGAGCTGTTTTTT. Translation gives CASSYFTGELFF.

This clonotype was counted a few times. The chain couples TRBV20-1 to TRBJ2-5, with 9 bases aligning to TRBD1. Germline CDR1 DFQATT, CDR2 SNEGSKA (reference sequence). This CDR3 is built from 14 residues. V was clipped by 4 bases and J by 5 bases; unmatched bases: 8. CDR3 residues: CSATQGARGETQYF. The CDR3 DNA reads TGCAGTGCTACACAGGGGGCGAGAGGGGAGACCCAGTACTTC.

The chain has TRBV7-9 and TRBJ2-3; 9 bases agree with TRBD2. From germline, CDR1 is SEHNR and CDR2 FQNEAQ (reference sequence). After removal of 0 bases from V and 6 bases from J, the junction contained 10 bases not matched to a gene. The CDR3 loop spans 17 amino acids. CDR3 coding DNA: TGTGCCAGCAGCTTAGCGGGACTAGCCGAGAGGGCCGATACGCAGTATTTT. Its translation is CASSLAGLAERADTQYF.

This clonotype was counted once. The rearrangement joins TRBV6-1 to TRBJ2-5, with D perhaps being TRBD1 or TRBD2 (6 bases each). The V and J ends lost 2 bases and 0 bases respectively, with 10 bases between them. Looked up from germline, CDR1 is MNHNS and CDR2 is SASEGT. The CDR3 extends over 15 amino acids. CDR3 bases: TGTGCCAGCAGTGAAAGGGGGACTTACCAAGAGACCCAGTACTTC. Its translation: CASSERGTYQETQYF.

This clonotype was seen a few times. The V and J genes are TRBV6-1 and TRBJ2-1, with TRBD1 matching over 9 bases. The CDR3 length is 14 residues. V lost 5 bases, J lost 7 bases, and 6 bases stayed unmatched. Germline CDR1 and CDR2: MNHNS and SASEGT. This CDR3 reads CASSRGQGRNEQFF. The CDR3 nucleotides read TGTGCCAGCAGTAGAGGACAGGGGAGGAATGAGCAGTTCTTC.

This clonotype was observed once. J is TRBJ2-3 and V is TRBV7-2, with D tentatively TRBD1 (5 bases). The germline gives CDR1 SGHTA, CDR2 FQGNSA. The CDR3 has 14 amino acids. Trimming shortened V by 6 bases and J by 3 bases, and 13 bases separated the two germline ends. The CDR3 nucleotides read TGTGCCAGCAGGGGGCATACCCTAACAGATACGCAGTATTTT. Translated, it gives CASRGHTLTDTQYF.

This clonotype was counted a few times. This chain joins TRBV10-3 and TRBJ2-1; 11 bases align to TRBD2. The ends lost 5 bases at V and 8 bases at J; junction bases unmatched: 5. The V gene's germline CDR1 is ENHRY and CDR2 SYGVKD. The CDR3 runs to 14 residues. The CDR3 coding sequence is TGTGCCATCAGTTCTAGCGGGGGGCCCCATGAGCAGTTCTTC. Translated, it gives CAISSSGGPHEQFF.

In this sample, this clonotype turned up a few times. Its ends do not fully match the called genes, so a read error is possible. CDR3 sequence (DNA): TGTGCCAGCAGTTCTAACGGGGTTGAGGATTTT. Its translation is CASSSNGVEDF. The chain links TRBV12-3 or TRBV12-4 to TRBJ1-5; no clear D. The CDR3 length is 11 residues.

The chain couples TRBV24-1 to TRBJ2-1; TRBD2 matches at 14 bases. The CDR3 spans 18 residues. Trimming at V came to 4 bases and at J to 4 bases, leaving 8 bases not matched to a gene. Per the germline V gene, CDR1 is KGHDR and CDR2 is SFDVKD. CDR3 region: CATSDPTSGRAFYNEQFF. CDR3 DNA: TGTGCCACCAGTGACCCGACTAGCGGGAGGGCCTTTTACAATGAGCAGTTCTTC.

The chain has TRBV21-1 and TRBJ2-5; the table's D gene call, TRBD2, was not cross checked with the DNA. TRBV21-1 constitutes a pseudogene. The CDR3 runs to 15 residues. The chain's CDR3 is CASSKVEGLGETQYF. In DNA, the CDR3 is TGTGCCAGCAGCAAAGTGGAGGGGCTAGGAGAGACCCAGTACTTC.

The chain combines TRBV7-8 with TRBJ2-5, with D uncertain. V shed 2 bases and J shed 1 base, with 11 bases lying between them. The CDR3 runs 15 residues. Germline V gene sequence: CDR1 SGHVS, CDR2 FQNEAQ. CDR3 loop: CASSLQSGIQETQYF. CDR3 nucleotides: TGTGCCAGCAGCTTACAGTCGGGCATCCAAGAGACCCAGTACTTC.